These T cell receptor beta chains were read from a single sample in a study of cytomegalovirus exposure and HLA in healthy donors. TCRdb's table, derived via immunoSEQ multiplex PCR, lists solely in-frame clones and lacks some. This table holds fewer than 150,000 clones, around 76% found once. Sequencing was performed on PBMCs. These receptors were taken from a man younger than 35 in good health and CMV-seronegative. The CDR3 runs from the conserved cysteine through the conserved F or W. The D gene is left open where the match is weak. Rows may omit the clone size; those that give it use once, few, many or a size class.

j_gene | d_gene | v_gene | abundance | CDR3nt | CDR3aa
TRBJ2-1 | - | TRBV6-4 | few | TGTGCCAGCAGTGAAGCTGAATACAATGAGCAGTTCTTC | CASSEAEYNEQFF
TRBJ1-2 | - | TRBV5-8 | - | TGTGCCAGCAGCGACAGAGAGTTGGCAATCCTTCTCACCTTC | CASSDRELAILLTF
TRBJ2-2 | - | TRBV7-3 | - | TGTGCCAGCAGCTTAGAGGGGGGGAGAGTCGGCACCGGGGAGCTGTTTTTT | CASSLEGGRVGTGELFF
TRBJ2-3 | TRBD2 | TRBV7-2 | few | TGTGCCAGCAGAGCCGGGACTAGCGGGGGGCGGGATACGCAGTATTTT | CASRAGTSGGRDTQYF
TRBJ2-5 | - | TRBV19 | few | TGTGCCAGTAGTACACACCCTGGAGAGACCCAGTACTTC | CASSTHPGETQYF
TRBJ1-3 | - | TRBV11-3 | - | TGTGCCAGCAGCTCCCTACAGGGAGCCGGAAACACCATATATTTT | CASSSLQGAGNTIYF
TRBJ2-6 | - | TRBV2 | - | TGTGCCAGCAGTGAGACTTCTGGGGCCAACGTCCTGACTTTC | CASSETSGANVLTF
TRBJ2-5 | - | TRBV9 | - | TGTGCCAGCAGCCTCAGTGGGCAGGGTTCGACCCAGTACTTC | CASSLSGQGSTQYF
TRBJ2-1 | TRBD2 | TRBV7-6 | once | TGTGCCAGCAGCTACCGGACTAGCGGGGGTGAGCAGTTCTTC | CASSYRTSGGEQFF
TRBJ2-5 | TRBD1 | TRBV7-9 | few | TGTGCCAGCAGCCCACAGGGGGGGACCCAGTACTTC | CASSPQGGTQYF
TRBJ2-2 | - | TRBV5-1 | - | TGCGCCAGCAGCTTCGGTGGAGACACCGGGGAGCTGTTTTTT | CASSFGGDTGELFF
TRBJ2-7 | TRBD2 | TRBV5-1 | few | TGCGCCAGCAGCCTTAGACTAGCGGGGAGCGAGCAGTACTTC | CASSLRLAGSEQYF
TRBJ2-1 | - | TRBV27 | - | TGTGCCAGCAGTCCCTACCAATACTTCCTGACGGAGAGCTCCTACAATGAGCAGTTCTTC | CASSPYQYFLTESSYNEQFF
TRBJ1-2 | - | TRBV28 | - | TGTGCCAGCAGTTCCAGCGGGAACTATGGCTACACCTTC | CASSSSGNYGYTF
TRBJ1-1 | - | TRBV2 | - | TGTGCCAGCAGTGAGGAGGGCGCGAACACTGAAGCTTTCTTT | CASSEEGANTEAFF
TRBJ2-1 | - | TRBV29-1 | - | TGCAGCGTTTGCTTCGAGGGGGGGGTCCGAGTGGAGCAGTTCTTC | CSVCFEGGVRVEQFF
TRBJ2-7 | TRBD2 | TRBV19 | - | TGTGCCAGTAGTATAGAAGGGACTAGCGGGAGCTGGGAGCAGTACTTC | CASSIEGTSGSWEQYF
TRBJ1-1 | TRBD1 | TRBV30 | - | TGTGCCTGGAGTGGGACAGGAAACACTGAAGCTTTCTTT | CAWSGTGNTEAFF
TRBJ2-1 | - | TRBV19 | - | TGTGCCAGTAGTATGGTCCTAGCCGGGAGTAATGAGCAGTTCTTC | CASSMVLAGSNEQFF
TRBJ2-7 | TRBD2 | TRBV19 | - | TGTGCCAGTAGTATCGCTAGCGGGGCCTACGAGCAGTACTTC | CASSIASGAYEQYF
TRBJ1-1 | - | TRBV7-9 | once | TGTGCCAGCAGCCCTCCCCGCGGCTCCACAAAAAAAGCGAACACTGAAGCTTTCTTT | CASSPPRGSTKKANTEAFF
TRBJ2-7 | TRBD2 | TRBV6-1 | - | TGTGCCACCCAATCCGGGACTAACTCCTACGAGCAGTACTTC | CATQSGTNSYEQYF
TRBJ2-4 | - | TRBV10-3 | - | TGTGCCATCACCCGGGGGGAGGGGGTTTTAGCCAAAAACATTCAGTACTTC | CAITRGEGVLAKNIQYF
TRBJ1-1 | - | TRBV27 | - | TGTGCCAGCAGTTTACAGGGGACTGAAGCTTTCTTT | CASSLQGTEAFF
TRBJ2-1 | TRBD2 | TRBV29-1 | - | TGCAGCGGACGAAATAGCGGGAGGGGGTATGAGCAGTTCTTC | CSGRNSGRGYEQFF
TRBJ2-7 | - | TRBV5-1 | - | TGCGCCAGCACCTATGGGGGTACGGGACTGTCCTACGAGCAGTACTTC | CASTYGGTGLSYEQYF
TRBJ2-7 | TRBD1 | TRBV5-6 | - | TGTGCCAGCAGCTTGTCAGGGACAGAGTCCTCCGAGCAGTACTTC | CASSLSGTESSEQYF
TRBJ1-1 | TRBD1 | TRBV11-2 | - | TGTGCCAGCACCCAGAGGACAGGGCGAAGCACTGAAGCTTTCTTT | CASTQRTGRSTEAFF
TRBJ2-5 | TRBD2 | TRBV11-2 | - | TGTGCCAGCACCCGACTAGCGGGAGGCGAGACCCAGTACTTC | CASTRLAGGETQYF
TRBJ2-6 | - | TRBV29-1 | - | TGCAGCGTAGGATCCGGAGCTCACTCTGGGGCCAACGTCCTGACTTTC | CSVGSGAHSGANVLTF
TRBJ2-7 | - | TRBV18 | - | TGTGCCAGCTCACTAGATCCTTCCTACGAGCAGTACTTC | CASSLDPSYEQYF
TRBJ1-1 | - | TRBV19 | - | TGTGCCAGTAGTACCCAAAGCAGGGGTCTGAACACTGAAGCTTTCTTT | CASSTQSRGLNTEAFF
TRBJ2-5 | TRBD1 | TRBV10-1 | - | TGCGCCAGCAGTGACCGACAGGGGGCAAGAGAGACCCAGTACTTC | CASSDRQGARETQYF
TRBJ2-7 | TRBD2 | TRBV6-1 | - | TGTGCCAGCTCCCCGGGGGGGTCAAAACGCCACGAGCAGTACTTC | CASSPGGSKRHEQYF
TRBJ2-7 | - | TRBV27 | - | TGTGCCAGCAGAGGACTGACCACCTACGAGCAGTACTTC | CASRGLTTYEQYF
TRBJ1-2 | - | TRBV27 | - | TGTGCCAGCAGTTTTTCACAGGGTACCTATGGCTACACCTTC | CASSFSQGTYGYTF
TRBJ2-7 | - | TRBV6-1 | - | TGTGCCAGCAGTGAAGCGGGGCGACAGGAGTACTCCTACGAGCAGTACTTC | CASSEAGRQEYSYEQYF
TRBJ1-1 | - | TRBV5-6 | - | TGTGCCAGCAGCTTGTCGCAGAGGATGAACACTGAAGCTTTCTTT | CASSLSQRMNTEAFF
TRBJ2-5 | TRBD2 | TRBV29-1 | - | TGCAGCGTTGAAACTAGCGGGAGGAGGGAGACCCAGTACTTC | CSVETSGRRETQYF
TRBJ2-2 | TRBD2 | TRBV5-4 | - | TGTGCCAGCAGCTCAGCGGGAGTGGGCACCGGGGAGCTGTTTTTT | CASSSAGVGTGELFF
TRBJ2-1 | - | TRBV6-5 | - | TGTGCCAGCAGTCCCCGACAGATCTCCTACAATGAGCAGTTCTTC | CASSPRQISYNEQFF
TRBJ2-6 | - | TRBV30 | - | TGTGCCTGGAGTGAGGGAGGCTCTGGGGCCAACGTCCTGACTTTC | CAWSEGGSGANVLTF
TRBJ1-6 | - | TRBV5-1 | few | TGCGCCAGCAGCTTTCCCGGGACGGGGGGGACCCTCCACTTT | CASSFPGTGGTLHF
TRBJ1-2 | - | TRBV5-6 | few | TGTGCCAGCAGCTTTCGGAGGGTTGGTGGCTACACCTTC | CASSFRRVGGYTF
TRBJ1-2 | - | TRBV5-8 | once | TGTGCCAGCAGCTTGGAAGGACGGGGCTATGGCTACACCTTC | CASSLEGRGYGYTF
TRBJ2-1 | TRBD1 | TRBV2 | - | TGTGCCAGCAGGTGGCAGGGGGTCAGGAATGAGCAGTTCTTC | CASRWQGVRNEQFF
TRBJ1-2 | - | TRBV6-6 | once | TGTGCCAGCAGTTACGACCAGGGTGTGGGTGGCTACACCTTC | CASSYDQGVGGYTF
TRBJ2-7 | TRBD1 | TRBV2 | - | TGTGCCAGCAGCCAGACAGGGGGAGATTACGAGCAGTACTTC | CASSQTGGDYEQYF
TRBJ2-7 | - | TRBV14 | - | TGTGCCAGCAGCCAATTGGACAGCCTGTACGAGCAGTACTTC | CASSQLDSLYEQYF
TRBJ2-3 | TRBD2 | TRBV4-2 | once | TGTGCCAGCAGCCAAGGACTAGCGGGAGGGATCGGGACAGATACGCAGTATTTT | CASSQGLAGGIGTDTQYF
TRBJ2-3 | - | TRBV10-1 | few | TGCGCCAGCAGTGATAGGCTCGCGGGAAAAAGCACAGATACGCAGTATTTT | CASSDRLAGKSTDTQYF
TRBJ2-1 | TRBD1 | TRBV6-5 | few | TGTGCCAGCAGTTACCCCCCGGGACAGGGGGGTGGGCAGTTCTTC | CASSYPPGQGGGQFF
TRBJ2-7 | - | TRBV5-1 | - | TGCGCCAGCAGCTTGGTAGGGGGTATGTCCTACGAGCAGTACTTC | CASSLVGGMSYEQYF
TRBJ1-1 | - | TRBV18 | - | TGTGCCAGCTCACAGGGGCATTTGAACACTGAAGCTTTCTTT | CASSQGHLNTEAFF
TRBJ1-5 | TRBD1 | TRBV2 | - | TGTGCCAGCAGCATTCGGACAGGGAGCAATCAGCCCCAGCATTTT | CASSIRTGSNQPQHF
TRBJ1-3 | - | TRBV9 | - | TGTGCCAGCAGCGTAGCTGGGGCAGGGGCATCTGGAAACACCATATATTTT | CASSVAGAGASGNTIYF
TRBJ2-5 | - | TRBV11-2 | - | TGTGCCAGCAGCGGCGGCGAAGAGACCCAGTACTTC | CASSGGEETQYF